The TCR beta chain under discussion was sequenced for a study of OX40 agonist ivuxolimab in advanced cancers. This table comes from immunoSEQ multiplex PCR, and its TCRdb copy is limited to in-frame clones, with some not included. This sample yields tens of thousands of clones, of which 84% are seen a single time; 0.78% belongs to the top ten. This clone was observed a few times. The CDR3 has 14 amino acids. Deletions cut 0 bases from V and 7 bases from J, with 10 bases between. Looked up from germline, CDR1 is GTSNPN and CDR2 is SVGIG (reference sequence). This chain uses TRBV30 with TRBJ1-6; D unclear. The sample in question was CD4+ or CD8+ T cells sorted from blood, obtained in a trial of the OX40 agonist ivuxolimab. This TCR derives from an adult with an advanced solid tumor such as melanoma, head and neck, liver or kidney cancer. DNA of the CDR3: TGTGCCTGGAGTGTGGTCCAGGAGAATTCACCCCTCCACTTT. Protein: CAWSVVQENSPLHF. Using reference TRBV30 and TRBJ1-6 for the parts outside the CDR3, the full variable domain is SQTIHQWPATLVQPVGSPLSLECTVEGTSNPNLYWYRQAAGRGLQLLFYSVGIGQISSEVPQNLSASRPQDRQFILSSKKLLLSDSGFYLCAWSVVQENSPLHFGNGTRLTVT.